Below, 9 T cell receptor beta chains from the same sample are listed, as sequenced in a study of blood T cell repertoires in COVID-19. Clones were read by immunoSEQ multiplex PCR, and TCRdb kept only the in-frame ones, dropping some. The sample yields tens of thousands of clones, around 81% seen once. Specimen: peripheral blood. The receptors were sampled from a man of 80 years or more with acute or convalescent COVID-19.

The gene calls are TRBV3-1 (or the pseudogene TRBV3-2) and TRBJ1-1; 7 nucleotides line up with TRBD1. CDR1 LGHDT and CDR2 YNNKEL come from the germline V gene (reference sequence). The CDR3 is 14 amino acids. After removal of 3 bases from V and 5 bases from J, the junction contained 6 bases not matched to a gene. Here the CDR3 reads CASSHPTGRTEAFF. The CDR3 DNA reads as TGTGCCAGCAGCCACCCGACAGGGAGGACTGAAGCTTTCTTT.

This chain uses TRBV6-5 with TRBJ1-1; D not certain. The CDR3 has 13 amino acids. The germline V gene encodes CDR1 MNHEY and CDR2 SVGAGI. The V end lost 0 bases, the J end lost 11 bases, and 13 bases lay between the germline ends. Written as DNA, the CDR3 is TGTGCCAGCAGTTACTCCCTCGGAGGGCTGGCTTTCTTT. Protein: CASSYSLGGLAFF.

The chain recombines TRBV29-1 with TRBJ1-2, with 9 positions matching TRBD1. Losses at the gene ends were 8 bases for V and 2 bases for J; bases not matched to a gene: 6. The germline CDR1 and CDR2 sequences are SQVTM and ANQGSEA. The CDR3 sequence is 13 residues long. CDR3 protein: CSTRTGANYGYTF. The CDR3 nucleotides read TGCAGCACACGGACAGGGGCAAACTATGGCTACACCTTC.

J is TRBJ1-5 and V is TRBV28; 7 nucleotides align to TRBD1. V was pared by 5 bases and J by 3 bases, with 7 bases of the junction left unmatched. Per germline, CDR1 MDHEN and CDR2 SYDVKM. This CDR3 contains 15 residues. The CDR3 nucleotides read TGTGCCAGCAGTAGATCGACAGGGTACAATCAGCCCCAGCATTTT. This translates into CASSRSTGYNQPQHF.

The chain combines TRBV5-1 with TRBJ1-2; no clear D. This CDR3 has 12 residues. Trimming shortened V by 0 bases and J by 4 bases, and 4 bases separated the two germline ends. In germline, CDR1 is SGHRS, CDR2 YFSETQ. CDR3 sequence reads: CASSLDSYGYTF. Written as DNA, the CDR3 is TGCGCCAGCAGCTTGGACAGCTATGGCTACACCTTC.

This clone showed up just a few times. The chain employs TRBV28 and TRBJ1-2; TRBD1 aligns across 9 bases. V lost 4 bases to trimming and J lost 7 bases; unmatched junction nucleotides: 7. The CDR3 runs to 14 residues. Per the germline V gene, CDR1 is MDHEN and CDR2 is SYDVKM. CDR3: CASSSGQGRVGYTF. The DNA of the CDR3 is TGTGCCAGCAGTTCTGGACAGGGGCGTGTTGGCTACACCTTC.

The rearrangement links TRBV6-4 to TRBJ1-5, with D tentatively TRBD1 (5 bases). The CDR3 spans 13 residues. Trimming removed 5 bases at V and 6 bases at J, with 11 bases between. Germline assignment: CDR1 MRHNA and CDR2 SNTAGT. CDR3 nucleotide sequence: TGTGCCAGCAGTTCATGGGGGGGTCAGCCCCAGCATTTT. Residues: CASSSWGGQPQHF.

The CDR3 sequence: CASSLLAGGGETQYF. In DNA form, the CDR3 reads TGTGCCAGCAGCTTACTAGCGGGAGGGGGAGAGACCCAGTACTTC. The V call is TRBV7-8, the J call TRBJ2-5; 12 bases match TRBD2. Germline lookup yields CDR1 SGHVS and CDR2 FQNEAQ. Losses at the gene ends were 2 bases for V and 4 bases for J; bases not matched to a gene: 2. This CDR3 is built from 15 residues.

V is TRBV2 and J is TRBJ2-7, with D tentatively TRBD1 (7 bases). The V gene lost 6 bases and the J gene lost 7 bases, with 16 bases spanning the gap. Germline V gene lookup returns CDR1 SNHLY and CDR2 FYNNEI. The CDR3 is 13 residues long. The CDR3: CASRKTGAGEQYF. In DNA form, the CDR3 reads TGTGCCAGCAGAAAAACAGGGGCGGGGGAGCAGTACTTC.